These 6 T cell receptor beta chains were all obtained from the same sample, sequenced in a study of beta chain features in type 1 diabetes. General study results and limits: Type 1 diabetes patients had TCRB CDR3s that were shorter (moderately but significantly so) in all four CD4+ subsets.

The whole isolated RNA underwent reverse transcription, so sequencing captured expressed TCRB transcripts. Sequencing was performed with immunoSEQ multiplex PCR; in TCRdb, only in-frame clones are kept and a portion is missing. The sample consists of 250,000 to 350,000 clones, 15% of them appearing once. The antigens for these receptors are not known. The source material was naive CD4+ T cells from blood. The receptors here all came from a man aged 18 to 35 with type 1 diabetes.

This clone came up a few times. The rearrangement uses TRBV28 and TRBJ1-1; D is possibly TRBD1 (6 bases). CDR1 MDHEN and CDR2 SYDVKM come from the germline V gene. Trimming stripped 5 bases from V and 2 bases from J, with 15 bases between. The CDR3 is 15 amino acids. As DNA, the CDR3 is TGTGCCAGCAGTAGAGCGTGGACAGCCAACACTGAAGCTTTCTTT. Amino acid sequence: CASSRAWTANTEAFF.

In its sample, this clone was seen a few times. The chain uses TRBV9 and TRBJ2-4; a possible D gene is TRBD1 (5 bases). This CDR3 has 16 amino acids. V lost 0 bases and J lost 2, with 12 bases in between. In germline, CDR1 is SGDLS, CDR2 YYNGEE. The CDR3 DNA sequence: TGTGCCAGCAGCGTAGGGCCCAGGGTACCCAAAAACATTCAGTACTTC. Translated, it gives CASSVGPRVPKNIQYF. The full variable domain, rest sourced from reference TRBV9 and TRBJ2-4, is DSGVTQTPKHLITATGQRVTLRCSPRSGDLSVYWYQQSLDQGLQFLIQYYNGEERAKGNILERFSAQQFPDLHSELNLSSLELGDSALYFCASSVGPRVPKNIQYFGAGTRLSVL.

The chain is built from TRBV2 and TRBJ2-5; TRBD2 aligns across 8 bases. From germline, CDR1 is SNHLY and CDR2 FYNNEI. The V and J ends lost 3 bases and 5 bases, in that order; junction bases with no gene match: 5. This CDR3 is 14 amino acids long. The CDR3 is CASSDVPGGETQYF. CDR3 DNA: TGTGCCAGCAGTGATGTGCCGGGGGGGGAGACCCAGTACTTC.

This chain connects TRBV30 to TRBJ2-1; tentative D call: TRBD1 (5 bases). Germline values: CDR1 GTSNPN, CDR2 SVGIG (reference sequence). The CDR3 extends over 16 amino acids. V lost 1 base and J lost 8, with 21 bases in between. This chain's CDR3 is CAWSARQFSGGDEQFF. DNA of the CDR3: TGTGCCTGGAGTGCCCGACAGTTCTCCGGCGGCGATGAGCAGTTCTTC.

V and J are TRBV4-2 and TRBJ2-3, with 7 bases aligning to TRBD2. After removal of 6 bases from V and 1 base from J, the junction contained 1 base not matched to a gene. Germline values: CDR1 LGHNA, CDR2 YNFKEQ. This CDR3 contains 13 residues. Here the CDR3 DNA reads TGTGCCAGCAGTCTAGCGGGCACAGATACGCAGTATTTT. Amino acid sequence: CASSLAGTDTQYF.

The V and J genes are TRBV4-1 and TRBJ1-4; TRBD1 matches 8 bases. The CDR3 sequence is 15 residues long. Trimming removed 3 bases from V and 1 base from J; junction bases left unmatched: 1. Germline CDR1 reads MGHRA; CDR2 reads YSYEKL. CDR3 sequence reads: CASSQTGVTNEKLFF. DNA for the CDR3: TGCGCCAGCAGCCAGACAGGGGTAACTAATGAAAAACTGTTTTTT.